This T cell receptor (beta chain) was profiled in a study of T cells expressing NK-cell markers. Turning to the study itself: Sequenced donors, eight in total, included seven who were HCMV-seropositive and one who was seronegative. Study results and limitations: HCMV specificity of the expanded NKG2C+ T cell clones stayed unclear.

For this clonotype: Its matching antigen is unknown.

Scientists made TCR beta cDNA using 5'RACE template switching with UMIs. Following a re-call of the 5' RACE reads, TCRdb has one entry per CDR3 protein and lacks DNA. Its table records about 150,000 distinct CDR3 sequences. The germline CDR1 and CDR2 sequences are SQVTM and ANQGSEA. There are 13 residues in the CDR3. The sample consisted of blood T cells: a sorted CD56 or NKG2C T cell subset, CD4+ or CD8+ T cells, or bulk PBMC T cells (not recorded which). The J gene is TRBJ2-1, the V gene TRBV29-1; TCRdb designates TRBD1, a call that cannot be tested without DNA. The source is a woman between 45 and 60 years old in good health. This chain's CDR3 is CSVDGQNNNEQFF.